This T cell receptor beta chain was identified in a study of cytomegalovirus exposure and HLA in healthy donors. Study-wide results and caveats: There were several of the most significant clusters that appeared linked to common viral pathogens in a later analysis.

The PCR used 60 Vbeta and 13 Jbeta primers. Original methodology: Approximately 12 million of tens of millions of unique TCR beta chains were shared, per a later count. Measured with immunoSEQ multiplex PCR; TCRdb has only the in-frame clones, and not every one. V, J and clone size reflect that table, while D and trimming were determined from the DNA. This table has about 110,000 clones, roughly 87% appearing once. As to this clone: Its antigen is not known.

The CDR3 extends over 14 amino acids. From germline, CDR1 is LNHNV and CDR2 YYDKDF (reference sequence). V was cut by 9 bases and J by 2 bases, with 17 bases left in between. Healthy people donating bone marrow made up the donors. Source material: PBMCs. The sequence derives from a man aged 30-40 years in good health and CMV-seropositive. The chain uses TRBV15 and TRBJ2-7; weak D call: TRBD1 (6 bases). The CDR3 sequence is CATQLQGVPYEQYF. The DNA for the CDR3 is TGTGCCACTCAACTACAGGGAGTACCCTACGAGCAGTACTTC. Filled out from reference TRBV15 and TRBJ2-7, the complete variable domain reads DAMVIQNPRYQVTQFGKPVTLSCSQTLNHNVMYWYQQKSSQAPKLLFHYYDKDFNNEADTPDNFQSRRPNTSFCFLDIRSPGLGDTAMYLCATQLQGVPYEQYFGPGTRLTVT.